The rows below give T cell receptor beta chains drawn from one sample of a study of lymphopenia after photon versus proton radiotherapy. Data came from immunoSEQ multiplex PCR; TCRdb stores just in-frame clones and leaves some out. The sample has around 26,000 clones; 80% to 85% are singletons. Specimen: peripheral blood, collected from a patient treated with proton-based radiotherapy. These TCRs come from a woman in her 70s with pancreatic cancer. Each CDR3 is given with its conserved first and last residue. Fields, in order: D gene, J gene, V gene, clone size, CDR3 DNA, CDR3 protein. D genes are given only for firm matches. Rows may omit the clone size; those that give it use once, few, many or a size class.

>TRBD1|TRBJ2-3|TRBV5-8|medium-sized
TGTGCCAGCAGCATGGGACAGGGTGTTCGTAGCACAGATACGCAGTATTTT
CASSMGQGVRSTDTQYF
>TRBD2|TRBJ2-5|TRBV11-3|NA
TGTGCCAGCAGCTTAGAGGCGGGGGGTTTCCAAGAGACCCAGTACTTC
CASSLEAGGFQETQYF
>NA|TRBJ2-3|TRBV5-4|NA
TGTGCCAGCAGCGCGAAAGGACAGGTCCCGGGGGTTGATACGCAGTATTTT
CASSAKGQVPGVDTQYF
>NA|TRBJ1-2|TRBV9|NA
TGTGCCAGCAGCGTAGGGTCCGTAATCGATGGCTACACCTTC
CASSVGSVIDGYTF
>NA|TRBJ2-2|TRBV15|NA
TGTGCCACCAGCGGATGGGGCGGGGAGCTGTTTTTT
CATSGWGGELFF
>TRBD1|TRBJ1-5|TRBV27|NA
TGTGCCAGCAGTCAGACAGGGGGCAATCAGCCCCAGCATTTT
CASSQTGGNQPQHF
>NA|TRBJ1-1|TRBV7-3|NA
TGTGCCAGCAGCTTAACGCACGGGGGCCAGAACACTGAAGCTTTCTTT
CASSLTHGGQNTEAFF
>NA|TRBJ1-5|TRBV6-4|NA
TGTGCCAGCAGACCACAGGGAGGCAATCAGCCCCAGCATTTT
CASRPQGGNQPQHF
>NA|TRBJ2-4|TRBV2|NA
TGTGCCAGCAGAGCCGACAACCTAGGGGCCAAAAACATTCAGTACTTC
CASRADNLGAKNIQYF
>NA|TRBJ1-1|TRBV10-3|NA
TGTGCCATCAGCGACTCCGTAACTTTCTTT
CAISDSVTFF
>NA|TRBJ1-3|TRBV7-8|NA
TGTGCCAGCAGGGCGTCAGCTGGAAACACCATATATTTT
CASRASAGNTIYF
>NA|TRBJ2-7|TRBV6-6|NA
TGTGCCAGCAGTTACAGGGGAGAGCAGTACTTC
CASSYRGEQYF
>NA|TRBJ2-7|TRBV27|NA
TGTGCCAGCAGTTTCTTAAATCCAGGCTACGAGCAGTACTTC
CASSFLNPGYEQYF
>TRBD1|TRBJ2-3|TRBV2|NA
TGTGCCATTCCGACGACCGGACAGGGGGCGGGAGGGACGCAGTATTTT
CAIPTTGQGAGGTQYF
>NA|TRBJ2-5|TRBV11-3|NA
TGTGCCAGCAGCTTAGCACAAGGACTTTCTCTGAAAGAGACCCAGTACTTC
CASSLAQGLSLKETQYF
>TRBD1|TRBJ1-3|TRBV7-9|NA
TGTGCCAGCAGCTTTGACAGGGTAGACGGAAACACCATATATTTT
CASSFDRVDGNTIYF
>NA|TRBJ2-2|TRBV19|NA
TGTGCCAGTAGTCTTCTAGCAGGGAACACCGGGGAGCTGTTTTTT
CASSLLAGNTGELFF
>TRBD1|TRBJ1-2|TRBV28|NA
TGTGCCAGCAGGAACCGGGACAGGGGTGGCGGCTACACCTTC
CASRNRDRGGGYTF